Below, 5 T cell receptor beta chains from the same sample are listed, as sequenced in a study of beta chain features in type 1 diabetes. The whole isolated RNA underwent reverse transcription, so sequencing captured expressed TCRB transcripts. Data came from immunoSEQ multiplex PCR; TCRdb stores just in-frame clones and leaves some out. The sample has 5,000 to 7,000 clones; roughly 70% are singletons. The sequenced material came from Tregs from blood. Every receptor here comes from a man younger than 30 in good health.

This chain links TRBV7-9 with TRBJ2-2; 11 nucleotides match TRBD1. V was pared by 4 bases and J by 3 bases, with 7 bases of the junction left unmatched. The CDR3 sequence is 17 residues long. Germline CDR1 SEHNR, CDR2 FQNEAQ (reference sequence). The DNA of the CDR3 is TGTGCCAGCAGCTCCCGGACAGGGGGCTTGGACACCGGGGAGCTGTTTTTT. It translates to CASSSRTGGLDTGELFF.

The CDR3 DNA reads TGCGCCAGCAGCCAACTACTCGGGGTCAATGAGCAGTTCTTC. Its translation is CASSQLLGVNEQFF. The rearrangement joins TRBV4-1 to TRBJ2-1; a possible D gene is TRBD2 (5 bases). The CDR3 sequence is 14 residues long. CDR1 is MGHRA and CDR2 is YSYEKL in the germline V gene. V was pared by 2 bases and J by 6 bases, with 11 bases between.

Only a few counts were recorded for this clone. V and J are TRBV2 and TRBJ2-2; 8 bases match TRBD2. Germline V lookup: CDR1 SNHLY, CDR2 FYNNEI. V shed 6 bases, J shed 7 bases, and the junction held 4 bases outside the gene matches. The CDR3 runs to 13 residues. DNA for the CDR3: TGTGCCAGCAGCCTTGGGACTAGCGGGGAGCTGTTTTTT. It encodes CASSLGTSGELFF. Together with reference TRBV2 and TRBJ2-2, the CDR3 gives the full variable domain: EPEVTQTPSHQVTQMGQEVILRCVPISNHLYFYWYRQILGQKVEFLVSFYNNEISEKSEIFDDQFSVERPDGSNFTLKIRSTKLEDSAMYFCASSLGTSGELFFGEGSRLTVL.

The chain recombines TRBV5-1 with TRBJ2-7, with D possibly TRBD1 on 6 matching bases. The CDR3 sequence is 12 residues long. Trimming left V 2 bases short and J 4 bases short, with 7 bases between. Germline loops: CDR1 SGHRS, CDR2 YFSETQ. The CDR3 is CASSLQGYEQYF. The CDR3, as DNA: TGCGCCAGCAGCTTACAGGGTTACGAGCAGTACTTC.

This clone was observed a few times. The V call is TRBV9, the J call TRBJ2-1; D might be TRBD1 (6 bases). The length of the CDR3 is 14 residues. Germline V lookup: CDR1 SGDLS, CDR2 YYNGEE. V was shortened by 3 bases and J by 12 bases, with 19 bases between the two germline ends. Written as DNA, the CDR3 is TGTGCCAGCAGCGGGCCAGGGGATTTCCCTGTGCAGTTCTTC. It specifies CASSGPGDFPVQFF.